This entry concerns a single TCR beta chain. The antigen is not known. Investigators isolated RNA and reverse transcribed it into cDNA to act as the sequencing template. Clones were read by immunoSEQ multiplex PCR, and TCRdb kept only the in-frame ones, dropping some. The sample holds about 150,000 clones, 45% to 60% seen once. This CDR3 region has 15 residues. Losses at the gene ends were 3 bases for V and 3 bases for J; bases not matched to a gene: 9. Germline loops: CDR1 SGHRS, CDR2 YFSETQ. The sample belongs to a study of CD8+ T cells in alopecia areata. Study results and caveats: Compared with mice, patients displayed less clear TCR sharing, possibly for HLA-related reasons.

This chain connects TRBV5-1 to TRBJ2-7; 7 nucleotides agree with TRBD1. The sequencing sample was made of CD4+ T cells sorted from blood. The sequence came from a human donor with alopecia areata. CDR3 protein: CASSSDRSAFYEQYF. CDR3 coding DNA: TGCGCCAGCAGCTCGGACAGGTCAGCCTTCTACGAGCAGTACTTC.